These T cell receptor beta chains were read from a single sample in a study of a mutant IDH1 vaccine in newly diagnosed glioma. Antigens of these TCRs are unknown. Sequencing used immunoSEQ multiplex PCR; TCRdb keeps in-frame clones, though not all of them. The profile shows 37,000 or so clones, roughly four fifths of them singletons. The input for sequencing was PBMCs, taken from a glioma patient whose treatment included an IDH1 peptide vaccine. These receptors all come from a man aged 30-40 years with glioma. Both conserved end residues are part of each CDR3. A D gene is named only where the DNA matches it firmly. Rows give clone size only sometimes, using once, few, many, or a class for an expanded clone.

d_call j_call clone_size v_call cdr3_aa cdr3_nt
NA TRBJ2-5 NA TRBV7-9 CASSFLGGTQYF TGTGCCAGCAGCTTTTTGGGGGGGACCCAGTACTTC
TRBD1 TRBJ2-7 NA TRBV25-1 CASSESGTGRDEQYF TGTGCCAGCAGTGAATCCGGGACAGGGAGGGACGAGCAGTACTTC
TRBD2 TRBJ2-2 NA TRBV19 CASRRGLAGGSPAGELFF TGTGCCAGCCGCCGGGGGCTAGCGGGAGGTAGTCCGGCCGGGGAGCTGTTTTTT
NA TRBJ2-7 NA TRBV5-4 CASSLTGSSYEQYF TGTGCCAGCAGCTTGACGGGCAGCTCCTACGAGCAGTACTTC
TRBD1 TRBJ1-4 NA TRBV5-1 CASSPKTGFGEKLFF TGCGCCAGCAGCCCTAAGACAGGGTTCGGTGAAAAACTGTTTTTT
NA TRBJ2-2 NA TRBV7-8 CASSSGPGVPGELFF TGTGCCAGCAGCTCGGGCCCGGGCGTTCCCGGGGAGCTGTTTTTT
TRBD1 TRBJ2-7 NA TRBV4-1 CASSLNRDSRYTQTF TGCGCCAGCAGCCTAAACCGGGACAGCCGATATACCCAAACTTTC
NA TRBJ2-2 once TRBV18 CASSPRRRGGNTGELFF TGTGCCAGCTCACCACGTCGCAGGGGAGGTAACACCGGGGAGCTGTTTTTT
TRBD2 TRBJ2-2 once TRBV5-1 CASSLGTSGRMDGELFF TGCGCCAGCAGCTTGGGGACTAGCGGGAGGATGGACGGGGAGCTGTTTTTT
NA TRBJ1-1 NA TRBV2 CASSDWQMNTEAFF TGTGCCAGCAGTGATTGGCAGATGAACACTGAAGCTTTCTTT
TRBD1 TRBJ2-2 NA TRBV4-1 CASSNYRGKNTGELFF TGCGCCAGCAGCAATTACAGGGGTAAGAACACCGGGGAGCTGTTTTTT
TRBD2 TRBJ2-4 NA TRBV19 CASSIASSGGAKNIQYF TGTGCCAGTAGTATAGCCTCTAGCGGCGGGGCCAAAAACATTCAGTACTTC
NA TRBJ1-2 NA TRBV7-9 CASSVPLGPLAGYTF TGTGCCAGCAGCGTACCCCTAGGACCGTTGGCCGGCTACACCTTC
NA TRBJ1-5 medium-sized TRBV6-4 CASSDSTNQPQHF TGTGCCAGCAGTGACTCCACCAATCAGCCCCAGCATTTT
NA TRBJ2-1 NA TRBV4-1 CASSQDKGGIYNEQFF TGCGCCAGCAGCCAAGATAAAGGTGGGATTTACAATGAGCAGTTCTTC
NA TRBJ2-1 NA TRBV5-4 CASSFGYNEQFF TGTGCCAGCAGCTTCGGCTACAATGAGCAGTTCTTC
NA TRBJ1-4 few TRBV5-6 CASSPRGGIPTNEKLFF TGTGCCAGCAGCCCTCGGGGGGGAATACCAACTAATGAAAAACTGTTTTTT
NA TRBJ2-2 NA TRBV2 CASKGLVVGELFF TGTGCCTCAAAGGGGCTAGTCGTCGGGGAGCTGTTTTTT
TRBD1 TRBJ2-2 NA TRBV2 CASTLGQGAHTGELFF TGTGCCAGCACCCTAGGACAGGGGGCGCATACCGGGGAGCTGTTTTTT
NA TRBJ2-2 NA TRBV19 CASSTDSLGRSGELFF TGTGCCAGTAGTACGGACTCCCTTGGACGGTCCGGGGAGCTGTTTTTT
NA TRBJ1-1 NA TRBV7-2 CASSLPRSTVTAFF TGTGCCAGCAGCTTACCCCGATCGACAGTTACAGCTTTCTTT
NA TRBJ2-2 NA TRBV5-1 CASSLGPTGELFF TGCGCCAGCAGCTTGGGGCCTACCGGGGAGCTGTTTTTT
TRBD1 TRBJ1-2 NA TRBV4-3 CASSQADRGFYGYTF TGCGCCAGCAGCCAGGCGGACAGGGGGTTTTATGGCTACACCTTC
TRBD1 TRBJ1-1 NA TRBV6-4 CASRKDRWDTEAFF TGTGCCAGCAGGAAGGACAGGTGGGACACTGAAGCTTTCTTT
NA TRBJ1-1 once TRBV6-5 CASSYSYRNTEAFF TGTGCCAGCAGTTACTCGTACCGGAACACTGAAGCTTTCTTT
NA TRBJ1-5 few TRBV28 CASSLGGSNQPQHF TGTGCCAGCAGTTTGGGGGGTAGCAATCAGCCCCAGCATTTT
NA TRBJ1-4 NA TRBV7-9 CASSLGLEKLFF TGTGCCAGCAGCTTAGGTCTTGAAAAACTGTTTTTT
NA TRBJ2-7 NA TRBV12-1 CATQRGGVLNEQYF TGTGCCACCCAAAGGGGCGGGGTTCTCAACGAGCAGTACTTC
TRBD2 TRBJ2-2 NA TRBV19 CAIKREGDSGELFF TGTGCCATAAAGCGGGAGGGTGATTCCGGGGAGCTGTTTTTT
NA TRBJ2-7 NA TRBV7-9 CASSLGENSYEQYF TGTGCCAGCAGCTTAGGCGAGAACTCCTACGAGCAGTACTTC
TRBD1 TRBJ1-1 NA TRBV28 CASRRQGWGTEAFF TGTGCCAGCAGAAGACAGGGTTGGGGCACTGAAGCTTTCTTT
NA TRBJ2-1 NA TRBV6-4 CALPDYNEQFF TGTGCCCTGCCAGACTACAATGAGCAGTTCTTC
NA TRBJ1-2 NA TRBV5-6 CASSPGALGYTF TGTGCCAGCAGCCCCGGGGCTCTTGGCTACACCTTC
NA TRBJ1-3 NA TRBV30 CAWTAGNTIYF TGTGCCTGGACAGCTGGAAACACCATATATTTT
TRBD1 TRBJ1-2 NA TRBV6-6 CASSSDRAAYGYTF TGTGCCAGCAGCTCTGACAGGGCGGCCTATGGCTACACCTTC
TRBD2 TRBJ2-1 NA TRBV2 CASSGGTLLAYNEQFF TGTGCCAGCAGCGGGGGGACTTTACTTGCCTACAATGAGCAGTTCTTC
TRBD1 TRBJ2-7 NA TRBV19 CASSIGLDRVRGYEQYF TGTGCCAGTAGTATAGGCCTCGACAGGGTTAGGGGCTACGAGCAGTACTTC
TRBD2 TRBJ2-1 NA TRBV9 CASSGPTSGGNNEQFF TGTGCCAGCAGCGGCCCGACTAGCGGGGGCAACAATGAGCAGTTCTTC
TRBD1 TRBJ1-3 once TRBV13 CASSLFDRGIGNTIYF TGTGCCAGCAGCTTATTCGACAGGGGCATTGGAAACACCATATATTTT
TRBD1 TRBJ2-5 NA TRBV25-1 CASSERSGGPGETQYF TGTGCCAGCAGTGAAAGGTCAGGGGGCCCTGGGGAGACCCAGTACTTC
TRBD2 TRBJ2-1 NA TRBV6-6 CATQGGGGDEQFF TGTGCCACCCAGGGCGGGGGAGGGGATGAGCAGTTCTTC
NA TRBJ1-2 NA TRBV11-2 CASRRGTNLLDYGYTF TGTGCCAGCCGACGTGGGACAAACCTTCTTGACTATGGCTACACCTTC
TRBD1 TRBJ2-3 once TRBV7-2 CASSRDSSTDTQYF TGTGCCAGCAGCCGGGACAGCAGCACAGATACGCAGTATTTT
NA TRBJ2-7 NA TRBV6-1 CASREDRYASYEQYF TGTGCCAGCAGGGAAGACAGGTACGCCTCCTACGAGCAGTACTTC
TRBD2 TRBJ2-7 once TRBV10-1 CASSESRAAGSPEQYF TGCGCCAGCAGTGAGTCAAGGGCAGCGGGATCTCCCGAGCAGTACTTC
NA TRBJ1-2 NA TRBV2 CASSSQKNYGYTF TGTGCCAGCAGTTCGCAGAAGAACTATGGCTACACCTTC
NA TRBJ2-2 NA TRBV4-3 CASSQATGTHNTGELFF TGCGCCAGCAGCCAAGCCACCGGGACTCACAACACCGGGGAGCTGTTTTTT
NA TRBJ1-1 NA TRBV30 CAWRYSRRRATEAFF TGTGCCTGGAGGTACAGTAGACGGCGCGCCACTGAAGCTTTCTTT
TRBD2 TRBJ2-5 NA TRBV5-1 CASSLRPAGGQETQYF TGCGCCAGCAGCTTGAGGCCAGCGGGAGGTCAAGAGACCCAGTACTTC